One and the same sample provided the 18 T cell receptor beta chains below, sequenced in a study of T cell responses to AZD1222 COVID-19 vaccine. Only in-frame clones appear in the TCRdb table, and some are missing; sequencing was by immunoSEQ multiplex PCR. The table has around 110,000 clones, roughly nine tenths seen once. The source was peripheral blood, collected on day 0 of AZD1222 vaccination. The receptors were sampled from an adult in good health.

CDR3: CASSSEGLAAETQYF. The CDR3 DNA sequence: TGTGCCAGCAGCTCCGAGGGACTAGCGGCGGAGACCCAGTACTTC. This sequence joins TRBV7-2 and TRBJ2-5, with 11 bases matching TRBD2. CDR3 length: 15 residues. Trimming took 4 bases from V and 5 from J; bases not matched to a gene: 6. Germline V gene sequence: CDR1 SGHTA, CDR2 FQGNSA.

The chain employs TRBV7-2 and TRBJ1-5; D gene uncertain. This CDR3 contains 13 residues. V lost 2 bases, J lost 0 bases, and 2 bases lay in between. Germline assignment: CDR1 SGHTA and CDR2 FQGNSA. CDR3 sequence reads: CASSLSSNQPQHF. CDR3 sequence (DNA): TGTGCCAGCAGCTTAAGTAGCAATCAGCCCCAGCATTTT.

The table lists this clone with a count of one. This rearrangement joins TRBV11-1 to TRBJ2-1, with 9 bases fitting TRBD2. The CDR3 has 14 amino acids. V lost 5 bases to trimming and J lost 8 bases; unmatched junction nucleotides: 7. The germline gives CDR1 SGHAT, CDR2 FQDESV (reference sequence). The CDR3 here is CASSPRLAADEQFF. The CDR3 DNA follows: TGTGCCAGCAGCCCAAGACTAGCGGCTGATGAGCAGTTCTTC.

Note on this clone: An end of the junction differs from the germline gene, which may be a read error. The rearrangement joins TRBV4-2 to TRBJ2-1; TRBD2 matches at 13 bases. The germline V gene encodes CDR1 LGHNA and CDR2 YNFKEQ. There are 18 residues in the CDR3. The CDR3 here is CASSRGLAGDPHYDEQFF. CDR3 nucleotide sequence: TGTGCCAGCAGCCGAGGACTAGCGGGGGACCCTCACTACGATGAGCAGTTCTTC.

This chain links TRBV9 with TRBJ1-2; possibly TRBD1 for D (6 bases). Per germline, CDR1 SGDLS and CDR2 YYNGEE. The CDR3 is made up of 16 amino acids. The V end was cut by 4 bases, the J end by 8 bases, with 24 bases between. The CDR3 reads CASSLLVTRGKGGYTF. Here the CDR3 DNA reads TGTGCCAGCAGCCTCCTAGTGACTAGGGGGAAAGGGGGCTACACCTTC.

The rearrangement uses TRBV6-5 and TRBJ2-3, with TRBD2 identical over 9 bases. Unmatched junction bases numbered 4, after V lost 7 bases and J lost 8 bases. Germline V gene sequence: CDR1 MNHEY, CDR2 SVGAGI. This CDR3 is 12 amino acids long. The CDR3 loop reads CASKTSGATQYF. The CDR3 DNA reads as TGTGCCAGCAAGACTAGCGGAGCTACGCAGTATTTT.

In the case of this clone: Compared with germline, one end of the junction differs, possibly owing to a read error. The rearrangement uses TRBV18 and TRBJ1-4; unclear D gene. This CDR3 region has 15 residues. Germline V gives CDR1 KGHSH, CDR2 LQKENI. CDR3 loop: CASLPIVADNEKLFF. The CDR3 nucleotides read TGTGCCAGCTTACCAATTGTGGCCGATAATGAAAAACTGTTTTTT.

V is TRBV7-6 and J is TRBJ2-1, with D hard to call. The CDR3 contains 9 residues. Between the trimmed V and J ends, which lost 1 base and 11 bases, there was a span of 0 bases. Germline assignment: CDR1 SGHVS and CDR2 FNYEAQ. The CDR3 reads CASSLEQFF. In DNA form, the CDR3 reads TGTGCCAGCAGCTTAGAGCAGTTCTTC.

The V gene is TRBV30, the J gene TRBJ2-3; a possible D gene is TRBD1 (5 bases). The V gene lost 0 bases and the J gene lost 3 bases, with 13 bases spanning the gap. Germline values: CDR1 GTSNPN, CDR2 SVGIG (reference sequence). The length of the CDR3 is 15 residues. CDR3 nucleotides: TGTGCCTGGAGTGTTAACTTAAGGGGTACAGATACGCAGTATTTT. Translated, it gives CAWSVNLRGTDTQYF. The full variable domain, with the rest looked up from reference TRBV30 and TRBJ2-3, is SQTIHQWPATLVQPVGSPLSLECTVEGTSNPNLYWYRQAAGRGLQLLFYSVGIGQISSEVPQNLSASRPQDRQFILSSKKLLLSDSGFYLCAWSVNLRGTDTQYFGPGTRLTVL.

The J gene is TRBJ2-3, the V gene TRBV24-1, with D unresolved. V shed 9 bases and J shed 0 bases, with 9 bases lying between them. CDR1 KGHDR and CDR2 SFDVKD come from the germline V gene. The CDR3 covers 13 residues. This chain's CDR3 is CATSHSSTDTQYF. The CDR3 nucleotides are TGTGCCACCTCCCATTCTAGCACAGATACGCAGTATTTT.

The chain couples TRBV7-9 to TRBJ1-1; possible D gene TRBD1, 5 bases. Germline V gene lookup returns CDR1 SEHNR and CDR2 FQNEAQ (reference sequence). The CDR3 has 15 amino acids. V dropped 5 bases and J dropped 3 bases, with 16 bases sitting between them. The CDR3 here is CASSGGWSDDTEAFF. DNA of the CDR3: TGTGCCAGCAGCGGGGGGTGGTCAGACGACACTGAAGCTTTCTTT.

The V gene is TRBV5-4, the J gene TRBJ1-5; D is unclear. CDR3 size: 16 residues. Trimming removed 2 bases at V and 3 bases at J, with 15 bases between. Germline lookup yields CDR1 SGHNT and CDR2 YYREEE (reference sequence). CDR3 nucleotide sequence: TGTGCCAGCAGCTTCGGACGAGGATTGTACAATCAGCCCCAGCATTTT. It is translated as CASSFGRGLYNQPQHF.

V usage is TRBV28 and J usage is TRBJ2-7, with D possibly being TRBD2 (5 bases). The germline V gene encodes CDR1 MDHEN and CDR2 SYDVKM. Trimming removed 3 bases from V and 4 bases from J, with 13 bases in between. The CDR3 spans 14 residues. The CDR3 DNA reads TGTGCCAGCAGTTTGGTTCTGCGGAGGTACGAGCAGTACTTC. This sequence encodes CASSLVLRRYEQYF.

This rearrangement joins TRBV24-1 to TRBJ1-2; no clear D. Trimming took off 3 bases at V and 4 bases at J, with 17 bases between the two ends. Germline CDR1 KGHDR, CDR2 SFDVKD. The CDR3 loop spans 16 amino acids. The CDR3 DNA reads TGTGCCACCAGTGATCCCCGGACGTCGTTCATCTATGGCTACACCTTC. Its translation: CATSDPRTSFIYGYTF.

This clone was seen more than once but under ten times. The chain is built from TRBV5-5 and TRBJ2-7; D is unresolved. Germline assignment: CDR1 SGHKS and CDR2 YYEKEE (reference sequence). V lost 1 base, J lost 3 bases, and 14 bases lay in between. The CDR3 extends over 15 amino acids. The CDR3 loop is CASSLSWQSHYEQYF. CDR3 DNA sequence: TGTGCCAGCAGCTTGTCGTGGCAGTCTCACTACGAGCAGTACTTC.

This sequence joins TRBV6-2 or TRBV6-3 and TRBJ2-3; TRBD2 is a possible D gene (6 bases). Germline assignment: CDR1 MNHEY and CDR2 SVGEGT. V was shortened by 2 bases and J by 0 bases, with 18 bases between the two germline ends. There are 18 residues in the CDR3. CDR3 protein: CASSYVVSRGTSTDTQYF. The CDR3 DNA follows: TGTGCCAGCAGTTACGTCGTCTCGCGGGGTACTAGCACAGATACGCAGTATTTT.

This clone was detected only a few times. V and J are TRBV6-6 and TRBJ1-5, with 9 nucleotides matching TRBD1. The trim removed 6 bases at V and 6 bases at J, leaving 6 bases unmatched. Germline V gene data show CDR1 as MNHNY and CDR2 as SVGAGI (reference sequence). This CDR3 region has 14 residues. The DNA for the CDR3 is TGTGCCAGCAGCAGGACAGGGGACGGTCAGCCCCAGCATTTT. It is translated as CASSRTGDGQPQHF.

This chain links TRBV4-3 with TRBJ2-4; TRBD1 or TRBD2 may be the D gene (7 bases each). V was trimmed by 5 bases and J by 15 bases, leaving 20 bases between them. Germline CDR1 LGHNA, CDR2 YSLEER. CDR3 length: 13 residues. For the CDR3, the DNA is TGCGCCAGCAGCGACCTTTCAGGGGGGGTAACGTACTTC. The encoded protein is CASSDLSGGVTYF.